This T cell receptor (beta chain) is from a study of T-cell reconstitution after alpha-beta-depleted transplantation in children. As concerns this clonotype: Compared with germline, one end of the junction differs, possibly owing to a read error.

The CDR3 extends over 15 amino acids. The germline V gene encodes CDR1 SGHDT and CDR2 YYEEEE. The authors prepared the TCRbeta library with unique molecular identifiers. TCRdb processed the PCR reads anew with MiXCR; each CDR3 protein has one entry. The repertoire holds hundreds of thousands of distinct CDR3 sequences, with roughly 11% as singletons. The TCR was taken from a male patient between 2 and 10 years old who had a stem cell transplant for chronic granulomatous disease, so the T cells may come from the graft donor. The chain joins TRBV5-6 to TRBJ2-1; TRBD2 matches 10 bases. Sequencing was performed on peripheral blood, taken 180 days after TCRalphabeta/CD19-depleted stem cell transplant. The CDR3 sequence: CANSFRTSGYNEQFF. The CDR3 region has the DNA TGTGCCAACAGCTTTAGGACTAGCGGTTACAATGAGCAGTTCTTC. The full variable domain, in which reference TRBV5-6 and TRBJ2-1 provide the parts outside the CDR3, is DAGVTQSPTHLIKTRGQQVTLRCSPKSGHDTVSWYQQALGQGPQFIFQYYEEEERQRGNFPDRFSGHQFPNYSSELNVNALLLGDSALYLCANSFRTSGYNEQFFGPGTRLTVL.